This T cell receptor (beta chain) was observed in a study of blood T cell repertoires in COVID-19. CDR1 and CDR2 from the germline V gene are GTSNPN and SVGIG (reference sequence). The germline V and J ends were trimmed by 1 base and 8 bases, with 6 bases remaining between them. This CDR3 contains 12 residues. Seattle's cohort entered during active infection and was followed longitudinally. Profiling relied on immunoSEQ multiplex PCR, and the TCRdb table lists in-frame clones only, not all of them. Among approximately 210,000 clones listed, about 85% were seen once. V usage is TRBV30 and J usage is TRBJ1-6; D is possibly TRBD1 (5 bases). The receptor comes from a man between 60 and 75 years old with COVID-19, enrolled during active disease. The sequenced sample consisted of peripheral blood. The CDR3 sequence is CAWSAGYSPLHF. The DNA of the CDR3 is TGTGCCTGGAGTGCAGGGTATTCACCCCTCCACTTT.